A single sample is the source of the 13 T cell receptor beta chains below, sequenced in a study of T cells in Graves' hyperthyroidism and ophthalmopathy. Amplified regions were TCR beta CDR3 sequences from RNA transcripts. In the first-round RT-PCR of the TCR CDR3, the HTBI primer set was used. In TCRdb, the multiplex PCR reads were re-called with MiXCR into one record per CDR3 protein. The sample holds about 290,000 distinct CDR3 sequences, around 17% seen once. Sequencing input: blood. These receptors all come from a man aged 25 to 40 with Graves' hyperthyroidism.

The table lists this clonotype with many counts. V gene TRBV12-3 or TRBV12-4 combines with J gene TRBJ2-2; D is unclear. Trimming took off 8 bases at V and 0 bases at J, with 10 bases between the two ends. This CDR3 spans 14 amino acids. CDR3 bases: TGTGCCAGCCTAACCGAGCCGAACACCGGGGAGCTGTTTTTT. It specifies CASLTEPNTGELFF.

This clonotype was seen many times. V gene TRBV20-1 combines with J gene TRBJ2-1; no clear D. The CDR3 contains 11 residues. V lost 6 bases, J lost 8 bases, and 11 bases lay in between. The germline CDR1 and CDR2 sequences are DFQATT and SNEGSKA (reference sequence). DNA of the CDR3: TGCAGTGCCCCTCGGGTGGATGAGCAGTTCTTC. Residues: CSAPRVDEQFF.

V gene TRBV3-1 combines with J gene TRBJ1-2; TRBD1 might be the D (6 bases). The length of the CDR3 is 18 residues. Germline V lookup: CDR1 LGHDT, CDR2 YNNKEL (reference sequence). V was pared by 4 bases and J by 4 bases, with 25 bases between. CDR3: CASSLNQDRGSNRYGYTF. In DNA, the CDR3 is TGTGCCAGCAGCCTCAACCAGGACAGAGGTTCTAACCGCTATGGCTACACCTTC. Together with reference TRBV3-1 and TRBJ1-2, the CDR3 gives the full variable domain: DTAVSQTPKYLVTQMGNDKSIKCEQNLGHDTMYWYKQDSKKFLKIMFSYNNKELIINETVPNRFSPKSPDKAHLNLHINSLELGDSAVYFCASSLNQDRGSNRYGYTFGSGTRLTVV.

This clonotype was picked up many times. J is TRBJ2-3 and V is TRBV10-3; possibly TRBD1 or TRBD2 for D (5 bases each). Per germline, CDR1 ENHRY and CDR2 SYGVKD. Deletions cut 3 bases from V and 5 bases from J, with 18 bases between. This CDR3 is built from 16 residues. The CDR3 loop is CAISDPGTSEEDTQYF. CDR3 nucleotide sequence: TGTGCCATCAGTGACCCAGGGACCTCTGAGGAAGATACGCAGTATTTT.

The chain joins TRBV7-9 to TRBJ1-2, with unresolved D. There are 15 residues in the CDR3. Trimming cost V 6 bases and J 4 bases, with 18 bases left between them. Germline V gene lookup returns CDR1 SEHNR and CDR2 FQNEAQ (reference sequence). The chain's CDR3 is CASRFVGSTSYGYTF. For the CDR3, the DNA is TGTGCCAGCAGATTTGTTGGCAGCACTTCCTATGGCTACACCTTC.

The chain combines TRBV4-1 with TRBJ2-7; D is uncertain. Looked up from germline, CDR1 is MGHRA and CDR2 is YSYEKL. The V end lost 1 base, the J end lost 4 bases, and 14 bases lay between the germline ends. The CDR3 is 15 amino acids. For the CDR3, the DNA is TGCGCCAGCAGCCAAGGACCCGGACGGAGTTACGAGCAGTACTTC. The encoded protein is CASSQGPGRSYEQYF.

The chain recombines TRBV4-1 with TRBJ2-2; D gene uncertain. The CDR3 has 16 amino acids. Trimming pared 0 bases from V and 4 bases from J, leaving 12 bases between. CDR1 MGHRA and CDR2 YSYEKL come from the germline V gene. The CDR3 nucleotides read TGCGCCAGCAGCCAAGATGCGCCCCCAACCACCGGGGAGCTGTTTTTT. Translating gives CASSQDAPPTTGELFF.

This clonotype was observed a few times. The V call is TRBV7-9, the J call TRBJ2-3; maybe TRBD1 (5 bases). The ends were cut back, 5 bases at V and 8 bases at J, with 11 bases in the middle. The germline V gene has CDR1 SEHNR and CDR2 FQNEAQ (reference sequence). This CDR3 has 12 amino acids. The chain's CDR3 is CASSLLGATQYF. Written as DNA, the CDR3 is TGTGCCAGCAGCCTTCTAGGGGCTACGCAGTATTTT.

The chain combines TRBV19 with TRBJ1-1; 9 nucleotides align to TRBD1. The CDR3 sequence is 14 residues long. The germline gives CDR1 LNHDA, CDR2 SQIVND (reference sequence). V lost 4 bases and J lost 5; bases outside the gene matches: 5. Here the CDR3 reads CASSNDRGYTEAFF. The CDR3 nucleotides are TGTGCCAGTAGTAACGACAGGGGGTATACTGAAGCTTTCTTT.

This clonotype occurred many times. The genes are TRBV27 and TRBJ1-5; possibly TRBD1 for D (5 bases). V lost 3 bases to trimming and J lost 5 bases, with 8 bases between them. CDR3 length equals 13 residues. Looked up from germline, CDR1 is MNHEY and CDR2 is SMNVEV (reference sequence). CDR3 residues: CASSLGTYQPQHF. The CDR3 coding sequence is TGTGCCAGCAGTTTGGGGACTTATCAGCCCCAGCATTTT.

The chain is built from TRBV28 and TRBJ2-3; TRBD2 might be the D (6 bases). The germline V and J ends were trimmed by 2 bases and 6 bases, with 30 bases remaining between them. This CDR3 region has 20 residues. Per the germline V gene, CDR1 is MDHEN and CDR2 is SYDVKM. The DNA for the CDR3 is TGTGCCAGCAGTTTAGAAAGGGGCGGGACTGGGAGTTTTTCGGCGGATACGCAGTATTTT. Its translation is CASSLERGGTGSFSADTQYF. Looking up the rest from reference TRBV28 and TRBJ2-3 gives the full variable domain: DVKVTQSSRYLVKRTGEKVFLECVQDMDHENMFWYRQDPGLGLRLIYFSYDVKMKEKGDIPEGYSVSREKKERFSLILESASTNQTSMYLCASSLERGGTGSFSADTQYFGPGTRLTVL.

The chain combines TRBV13 with TRBJ1-2; D gene unclear. CDR1 is PRHDT, CDR2 FYEKMQ, per germline (reference sequence). The CDR3 length is 12 residues. Trimming took 9 bases from V and 6 from J, leaving 14 bases between them. CDR3 in amino acids: CASFGRVHGYTF. As DNA, the CDR3 is TGTGCCAGTTTTGGACGGGTCCATGGCTACACCTTC.

V usage is TRBV7-6 and J usage is TRBJ2-2, with 15 bases identical to TRBD2. Unmatched junction bases numbered 3, after V lost 4 bases and J lost 3 bases. This CDR3 has 17 residues. CDR1 and CDR2 (germline): SGHVS, FNYEAQ. The DNA for the CDR3 is TGTGCCAGCAGCTGGACTAGCGGGAGGGCCCACACCGGGGAGCTGTTTTTT. It is translated as CASSWTSGRAHTGELFF. Complete variable domain (other parts from reference TRBV7-6 and TRBJ2-2): GAGVSQSPRYKVTKRGQDVALRCDPISGHVSLYWYRQALGQGPEFLTYFNYEAQQDKSGLPNDRFSAERPEGSISTLTIQRTEQRDSAMYRCASSWTSGRAHTGELFFGEGSRLTVL.